The rows below give T cell receptor beta chains drawn from one sample of a study of OX40 agonist ivuxolimab in advanced cancers. Produced via immunoSEQ multiplex PCR; TCRdb's table is partial and in-frame only. The repertoire includes approximately 77,000 clones, about four fifths of them detected once, and roughly 0.53% sits in the top ten. The material sequenced was CD4+ or CD8+ T cells sorted from blood, taken in a trial of the OX40 agonist ivuxolimab. These receptors originate from an adult with an advanced solid tumor such as melanoma, head and neck, liver or kidney cancer. Both conserved end residues are part of each CDR3. The D gene is left open where the match is weak. A row's size may be missing; if present it is once, few, many or a size class.

clone_size d_call j_call v_call cdr3_nt cdr3_aa
- TRBD2 TRBJ2-7 TRBV5-4 TGTGCCAGCAGCTCCGCGGCTAGCGGTCTTGGTGAGCAGTACTTC CASSSAASGLGEQYF
- TRBD2 TRBJ2-7 TRBV29-1 TGCAGCGTCGGGCGGGGGACCTACGAGCAGTACTTC CSVGRGTYEQYF
- TRBD1 TRBJ2-7 TRBV6-1 TGTGCCAGCAGTGGACAGGGGGCACTTGGATCCTACGAGCAGTACTTC CASSGQGALGSYEQYF
- - TRBJ2-2 TRBV2 TGTGCCAGCAGTCGGGACATCACCGGGGAGCTGTTTTTT CASSRDITGELFF
- - TRBJ2-2 TRBV19 TGTGCCAGTAGTACTAGGTCCGGGGAGCTGTTTTTT CASSTRSGELFF
- - TRBJ1-2 TRBV19 TGTGCCAGTAGTATTATGTACGCCCAGGGAGGACGCTACACCTTC CASSIMYAQGGRYTF
once - TRBJ1-2 TRBV10-3 TGTGCCATCGGTCAGGGGCCCTATGGCTACACCTTC CAIGQGPYGYTF
- - TRBJ1-1 TRBV5-1 TGCGCCAGCAGCCCGGTGGGGGTTAACACTGAAGCTTTCTTT CASSPVGVNTEAFF
few - TRBJ1-6 TRBV5-3 TGTGCCAGAAGCCCCTCGGGGCCTATTTCACCCCTCCACTTT CARSPSGPISPLHF
few TRBD1 TRBJ2-7 TRBV4-3 TGCGCCAGCAGCCAAGGGTTAACAGGGGGCCGCGAGCAGTACTTC CASSQGLTGGREQYF
once - TRBJ1-2 TRBV6-1 TGTGCCAGCAGTCATGGGGGTGATGGCTACACCTTC CASSHGGDGYTF
- TRBD1 TRBJ2-5 TRBV7-7 TGTGCCAGCAGCCCGGACAGGGGTGGGCAAGAGACCCAGTACTTC CASSPDRGGQETQYF
- - TRBJ1-2 TRBV14 TGTGCCAGCAGCCAAGATAGAGACTATGGCTACACCTTC CASSQDRDYGYTF
- TRBD1 TRBJ1-3 TRBV4-1 TGCGCCAGCAGCCAAGGGGCGGGCAGGGGGCCTGGAAACACCATATATTTT CASSQGAGRGPGNTIYF
- - TRBJ1-2 TRBV27 TGTGCCAGCAGTCGCGACAGAACAGCTAACTATGGCTACACCTTC CASSRDRTANYGYTF
- - TRBJ2-5 TRBV7-9 TGTGCCAGCAGCTTAGCTGAGACCCAGTACTTC CASSLAETQYF
- TRBD1 TRBJ1-2 TRBV6-5 TGTGCCAGCGGGAGACAGGGGGAGGGCTATGGCTACACCTTC CASGRQGEGYGYTF
- - TRBJ1-2 TRBV6-1 TGTGCCAGCAGGGGGAGGACTTTTTATGGCTACACCTTC CASRGRTFYGYTF
few TRBD2 TRBJ2-3 TRBV7-8 TGTGCCAGCAGCCTCGAGGGTAGCGGGACAGATACGCAGTATTTT CASSLEGSGTDTQYF
once - TRBJ2-1 TRBV28 TGTGCCAGCAGACTCCATTATGAGCAGTTCTTC CASRLHYEQFF
- - TRBJ2-7 TRBV2 TGTGCCAGCAGGGGGGACTGGCCCTCCGAGCAGTACTTC CASRGDWPSEQYF
- - TRBJ1-2 TRBV28 TGTGGAACCGTGTACTATGGCTACACCTTC CGTVYYGYTF
- TRBD2 TRBJ2-3 TRBV11-2 TGTGCCAGCAGCCTAGCGGGGCCCACAGATACGCAGTATTTT CASSLAGPTDTQYF
- TRBD1 TRBJ2-1 TRBV11-1 TGTGCCAGCAGCTTAGCCTCCTACTATGCCCAGGGGGACAATGAGCAGTTCTTC CASSLASYYAQGDNEQFF
- - TRBJ1-6 TRBV18 TGTGCCAGCTCAAAATCGGCAGGAGATAATTCACCCCTCCACTTT CASSKSAGDNSPLHF
- TRBD1 TRBJ2-5 TRBV6-1 TGTGCCAGCAGTGAGGCGACAGGGCGGCAAGAGACCCAGTACTTC CASSEATGRQETQYF
- - TRBJ1-6 TRBV27 TGTGCCAGCAGTTCCCTCTTCCTAGTTAATTCACCCCTCCACTTT CASSSLFLVNSPLHF
- TRBD2 TRBJ2-7 TRBV30 TGTGCCTGGAGTGTGAGCGGGAGTCTTATGAACGAGCAGTACTTC CAWSVSGSLMNEQYF
- - TRBJ1-3 TRBV4-2 TGTGCCAGCCGCGAGACGGGGAGCTCTGGAAACACCATATATTTT CASRETGSSGNTIYF
- - TRBJ1-2 TRBV27 TGTGCCAGCAGTATACAAAAGGACAGTTTCGGCTATGGCTACACCTTC CASSIQKDSFGYGYTF
- - TRBJ2-7 TRBV6-6 TGTGCCAGCAGAGTCGCCGGCACTAGCTCCTACGAGCAGTACTTC CASRVAGTSSYEQYF
- TRBD1 TRBJ1-1 TRBV28 TGTGCCAGCAGGGGGGACAGGAGATCCACTGAAGCTTTCTTT CASRGDRRSTEAFF
- - TRBJ2-3 TRBV5-1 TGCGCCAGCAGCTTGGACGTGAATACGCAGTATTTT CASSLDVNTQYF
once - TRBJ2-7 TRBV4-3 TGCGCCAGCAGCCAAGGATCCCTGGCAGGGTCGGGCGAGCAGTACTTC CASSQGSLAGSGEQYF
- - TRBJ2-3 TRBV20-1 TGCAGTGCTAGTTCAGATACGCAGTATTTT CSASSDTQYF
- - TRBJ2-7 TRBV9 TGTGCCAGCAGCGTCGGAGTCTCGCGGGTATACTCCTACGAGCAGTACTTC CASSVGVSRVYSYEQYF
- TRBD1 TRBJ2-7 TRBV16 TGTGCCAGCAGCCAAGGTCGTGGGACAGGGCACCACGAGCAGTACTTC CASSQGRGTGHHEQYF
few - TRBJ1-2 TRBV5-1 TGCGCCAGCAGCCCCACAGGGAACTATGGCTACACCTTC CASSPTGNYGYTF
- - TRBJ2-1 TRBV18 TGTGCCAGCTCACCTCCAGCACGACCCTACAATGAGCAGTTCTTC CASSPPARPYNEQFF
- - TRBJ2-5 TRBV7-2 TGTGCCAGCAGCTCTGCAGGGCGGAAAGAGACCCAGTACTTC CASSSAGRKETQYF
- - TRBJ2-3 TRBV5-1 TGCGCCAGCAGCTTGGGGGGCGCGGGCACAGATACGCAGTATTTT CASSLGGAGTDTQYF
once - TRBJ2-3 TRBV27 TGTGCCAGCAGTTTATCGGCCTTCACAGATACGCAGTATTTT CASSLSAFTDTQYF
- - TRBJ1-5 TRBV14 TGTGCCAGCAGCCAAGATGTCAGCCGAGGGGGGCCTTATAGCAATCAGCCCCAGCATTTT CASSQDVSRGGPYSNQPQHF
few TRBD2 TRBJ2-4 TRBV28 TGTGCCAGCAGGGGGACTAGCGGGAGTCGCACCAAAAACATTCAGTACTTC CASRGTSGSRTKNIQYF
- - TRBJ2-5 TRBV5-4 TGTGCCAGCAGCTTGCCAGGCAATTCGGGGGAGACCCAGTACTTC CASSLPGNSGETQYF
- - TRBJ2-7 TRBV6-1 TGTGCCAGCAGTGAAGTGATTAGGGCATACGAGCAGTACTTC CASSEVIRAYEQYF